These 16 T cell receptor beta chains came from one sample sequenced in a study of spatial heterogeneity in lung cancer. Using its own MiXCR run on the 5' RACE reads, TCRdb lists one record per CDR3 protein. The table lists just under 95,000 distinct CDR3 sequences, approximately 12% of them singletons. The time point: sample taken at primary tumor resection. This material consisted of PBMCs, taken at surgery. All receptors come from a male donor with early-stage non-small cell lung cancer.

This chain uses TRBV11-2 with TRBJ1-1; tentatively, D is TRBD1 (5 bases). CDR1 and CDR2 from the germline V gene are SGHAT and FQNNGV. V gave up 8 bases and J gave up 7 bases, with 23 bases separating them. The CDR3 has 15 residues. The CDR3 is CASESMLGLTGEAFF. As DNA, the CDR3 is TGTGCCAGCGAGTCCATGCTGGGGCTAACAGGTGAAGCTTTCTTT.

This clonotype has at least ten counts. This sequence joins TRBV9 and TRBJ2-3; TRBD2 is a possible D gene (6 bases). The CDR3 is 15 amino acids. The germline gives CDR1 SGDLS, CDR2 YYNGEE. The V end lost 0 bases, the J end lost 3 bases, and 11 bases lay between the germline ends. In DNA form, the CDR3 reads TGTGCCAGCAGCGTAGGGAGGGGTCTTACAGATACGCAGTATTTT. It yields the protein CASSVGRGLTDTQYF.

This clonotype was seen only a few times. The rearrangement links TRBV27 to TRBJ1-5, with 10 bases that match TRBD1. The J segment lost 5 bases and the V segment lost 4 bases, leaving 2 bases of the junction unmatched. The CDR3 sequence is 14 residues long. Germline lookup yields CDR1 MNHEY and CDR2 SMNVEV (reference sequence). CDR3 coding DNA: TGTGCCAGCAGTTCCGGACAGGGGGATCAGCCCCAGCATTTT. It yields the protein CASSSGQGDQPQHF.

In its sample, this clonotype was seen a few times. The chain links TRBV7-3 to TRBJ1-1; D is possibly TRBD1 (6 bases). The CDR3 extends over 14 amino acids. Germline V gene data show CDR1 as SGHTA and CDR2 as FQGTGA. With 5 bases removed from V and 3 bases from J, the gap between germline ends came to 13 bases. This CDR3 reads CASSRHPGDTEAFF. The CDR3 nucleotides are TGTGCCAGCAGCCGTCATCCAGGGGACACTGAAGCTTTCTTT.

This clonotype was observed a handful of times. J is TRBJ1-2 and V is TRBV11-2; D unresolved. V was pared by 6 bases and J by 5 bases, with 22 bases between. CDR1 and CDR2 (germline): SGHAT, FQNNGV. The length of the CDR3 is 16 residues. The CDR3 sequence is CASRVGKGGDLYGYTF. CDR3 sequence (DNA): TGTGCCAGCAGAGTAGGAAAGGGAGGTGATCTTTATGGCTACACCTTC.

Only a few counts were recorded for this clonotype. The chain uses TRBV4-3 and TRBJ2-2, with 8 bases aligning to TRBD2. The germline gives CDR1 LGHNA, CDR2 YSLEER. The CDR3 extends over 17 amino acids. The V and J ends lost 0 bases and 3 bases, in that order; junction bases with no gene match: 6. Written as DNA, the CDR3 is TGCGCCAGCAGCCAAGAAGTTAGCGGGGCCTACACCGGGGAGCTGTTTTTT. Protein: CASSQEVSGAYTGELFF.

The chain joins TRBV20-1 to TRBJ1-4; maybe TRBD1 (6 bases). The CDR3 runs to 16 residues. The germline V gene encodes CDR1 DFQATT and CDR2 SNEGSKA (reference sequence). Deletions cut 5 bases from V and 0 bases from J, with 16 bases between. The CDR3 nucleotides read TGCAGTGCTGAAACAGGGACTTTTGCAACTAATGAAAAACTGTTTTTT. It specifies CSAETGTFATNEKLFF.

The table lists this clonotype with a few counts. The V call is TRBV3-1, the J call TRBJ2-2, with TRBD2 matching 7 bases. Germline CDR1 is LGHDT and CDR2 is YNNKEL (reference sequence). CDR3 length: 18 residues. Germline trimming cut 0 bases from V and 0 bases from J; bases unmatched to any gene: 7. CDR3 coding DNA: TGTGCCAGCAGCCAAGATAGGGGTACTAGCGCGAACACCGGGGAGCTGTTTTTT. Its protein is CASSQDRGTSANTGELFF. The complete variable domain, with remaining parts taken from reference TRBV3-1 and TRBJ2-2, reads DTAVSQTPKYLVTQMGNDKSIKCEQNLGHDTMYWYKQDSKKFLKIMFSYNNKELIINETVPNRFSPKSPDKAHLNLHINSLELGDSAVYFCASSQDRGTSANTGELFFGEGSRLTVL.

V usage is TRBV27 and J usage is TRBJ2-3; 11 nucleotides align to TRBD2. V shed 6 bases and J 2 bases; nucleotides not matched to a gene: 19. This CDR3 has 20 amino acids. In germline, CDR1 is MNHEY, CDR2 SMNVEV (reference sequence). This CDR3 is CASRDSDGSGGGTHTDTQYF. In DNA form, the CDR3 reads TGTGCCAGCAGAGACTCTGATGGTAGCGGGGGGGGGACCCACACAGATACGCAGTATTTT.

The rearrangement links TRBV3-1 to TRBJ2-3; 7 nucleotides align to TRBD2. J was trimmed by 1 base and V by 2 bases; bases with no gene match: 3. Germline V gives CDR1 LGHDT, CDR2 YNNKEL (reference sequence). This CDR3 spans 15 amino acids. CDR3 in amino acids: CASSQFAGGTDTQYF. The DNA of the CDR3 is TGTGCCAGCAGCCAATTCGCGGGGGGCACAGATACGCAGTATTTT.

The chain is built from TRBV30 and TRBJ2-5, with 8 bases lining up with TRBD1. Germline V CDR1 and CDR2: GTSNPN, SVGIG (reference sequence). With 0 bases clipped from V and 3 bases from J, the junction kept 3 bases outside the gene matches. CDR3 length: 14 amino acids. In DNA form, the CDR3 reads TGTGCCTGGAGTGTCCGGGACAGGAAAGAGACCCAGTACTTC. Protein product: CAWSVRDRKETQYF.

This clonotype came up a few times. This chain uses TRBV7-9 with TRBJ1-4, with TRBD1 as a possible D gene (5 bases). This CDR3 has 15 residues. Germline assignment: CDR1 SEHNR and CDR2 FQNEAQ (reference sequence). V lost 1 base and J 0 bases, leaving 6 bases between the germline ends. In DNA, the CDR3 is TGTGCCAGCAGCTTAGGGGACGCAACTAATGAAAAACTGTTTTTT. Amino acids: CASSLGDATNEKLFF.

This clonotype was observed a handful of times. The CDR3 nucleotides read TGCAGTGCCATACAGGGGGGGCCCTACGAGCAGTACTTC. This sequence encodes CSAIQGGPYEQYF. The J gene is TRBJ2-7, the V gene TRBV20-1; tentatively, D is TRBD1 (8 bases). CDR1 and CDR2 from the germline V gene are DFQATT and SNEGSKA (reference sequence). This CDR3 contains 13 residues. Trimming pared 6 bases from V and 2 bases from J, leaving 14 bases between.

This rearrangement joins TRBV20-1 to TRBJ2-3, with D possibly TRBD1 on 6 matching bases. V lost 2 bases, J lost 1 base, and 7 bases lay in between. CDR3 length equals 13 residues. Germline V gene lookup returns CDR1 DFQATT and CDR2 SNEGSKA (reference sequence). The CDR3 reads CSARRTGTDTQYF. The CDR3 DNA is TGCAGTGCTAGACGGACAGGCACAGATACGCAGTATTTT.

This clonotype was seen a handful of times. The gene calls are TRBV11-3 and TRBJ2-1, with 7 bases fitting TRBD1. After removal of 5 bases from V and 8 bases from J, the junction contained 9 bases not matched to a gene. CDR3 length: 14 residues. Germline loops: CDR1 SGHNT, CDR2 YENEEA. The CDR3 sequence: CASSPNTGADEQFF. The CDR3 DNA sequence: TGTGCCAGCAGCCCGAATACAGGGGCCGATGAGCAGTTCTTC.

This clonotype appeared many times. This chain's CDR3 is CASSAGTGIGETQYF. As DNA, the CDR3 is TGTGCCAGCAGCGCCGGCACAGGGATAGGGGAGACCCAGTACTTC. The genes are TRBV9 and TRBJ2-5, with D tentatively TRBD1 (6 bases). V lost 3 bases and J 5 bases, leaving 17 bases between the germline ends. Germline V gene data show CDR1 as SGDLS and CDR2 as YYNGEE. The CDR3 is 15 residues long.